The next 21 T cell receptor beta chains were all read from a single sample in a study of T-cell reconstitution after alpha-beta-depleted transplantation in children. This sample's TCRbeta library carried unique molecular identifier barcodes. In TCRdb, the PCR reads were re-called with MiXCR into one record per CDR3 protein. The sample holds approximately 200,000 distinct CDR3 sequences, less than 15% seen once. Sequences were derived from PBMCs from the stem cell graft donor, sampled from the stem cell graft. These receptors were collected from a human donor who donated a stem cell graft to a child with acute lymphoblastic leukemia.

The sample holds many counts of this clonotype. The chain carries TRBV11-3 and TRBJ2-1; TRBD2 is a possible D gene (7 bases). CDR3 length equals 12 residues. In germline, CDR1 is SGHNT, CDR2 YENEEA. The V gene lost 5 bases and the J gene lost 7 bases, with 9 bases spanning the gap. The CDR3, as DNA: TGTGCCAGCAGCGGGAGGGGGAATGAGCAGTTCTTC. Its protein is CASSGRGNEQFF.

The sample holds many counts of this clonotype. The genes are TRBV5-1 and TRBJ2-1; D is uncertain. Trimming stripped 0 bases from V and 4 bases from J, with 11 bases between. This CDR3 comprises 15 residues. Germline V gene lookup returns CDR1 SGHRS and CDR2 YFSETQ. CDR3 bases: TGCGCCAGCAGCTTGGTTGCGGCTAGATACAATGAGCAGTTCTTC. Protein sequence: CASSLVAARYNEQFF.

This clonotype was counted at least ten times. The V and J genes are TRBV28 and TRBJ2-3; D might be TRBD1 or TRBD2, each matching 5 bases. The CDR3 consists of 13 residues. Germline V gene sequence: CDR1 MDHEN, CDR2 SYDVKM. CDR3 nucleotides: TGTGCAAGCGAGGGGTCCCTCACAGATACGCAGTATTTT. Translation: CASEGSLTDTQYF.

The chain links TRBV7-6 to TRBJ2-1, with 7 bases aligning to TRBD2. This CDR3 spans 15 amino acids. CDR1 and CDR2 (germline): SGHVS, FNYEAQ. V lost 0 bases, J lost 7 bases, and 6 bases stayed unmatched. This chain's CDR3 is CASSLATLAANEQFF. The CDR3 bases are TGTGCCAGCAGCTTAGCGACCCTAGCGGCTAATGAGCAGTTCTTC.

This clonotype was observed many times. The CDR3 spells CASSSQDYGYTF. For the CDR3, the DNA is TGCGCCAGCAGCTCCCAAGACTATGGCTACACCTTC. The chain combines TRBV5-1 with TRBJ1-2; D gene uncertain. V was pared by 3 bases and J by 3 bases, with 6 bases between. The CDR3 has 12 amino acids. CDR1 is SGHRS, CDR2 YFSETQ, per germline.

The gene calls are TRBV12-3 or TRBV12-4 and TRBJ2-1; tentative D call: TRBD2 (6 bases). The CDR3 contains 16 residues. Trimming took 2 bases from V and 6 from J, leaving 17 bases between them. The CDR3 loop is CASSLSGEPLGNEQFF. In DNA, the CDR3 is TGTGCCAGCAGTTTATCGGGGGAACCTCTGGGCAATGAGCAGTTCTTC.

The CDR3 nucleotides read TGCAGTGCTCGTCCTGGGGGGGGCGACGAGCAGTACTTC. Translation: CSARPGGGDEQYF. The genes are TRBV20-1 and TRBJ2-7; D perhaps matches TRBD2 (7 bases). There are 13 residues in the CDR3. CDR1 is DFQATT, CDR2 SNEGSKA, per germline (reference sequence). V was trimmed by 5 bases and J by 5 bases, leaving 16 bases between them.

The sample holds many counts of this clonotype. The chain couples TRBV20-1 to TRBJ2-3; D could derive from TRBD1 or TRBD2 (6 bases each). V was cut by 0 bases and J by 4 bases, with 23 bases left in between. CDR3 length equals 18 residues. From germline, CDR1 is DFQATT and CDR2 SNEGSKA (reference sequence). This chain's CDR3 is CSAREWPGRQEAADTQYF. CDR3 DNA: TGCAGTGCTAGAGAGTGGCCCGGGAGACAGGAAGCTGCAGATACGCAGTATTTT.

This clonotype has a count of ten or more. The rearrangement joins TRBV12-3 or TRBV12-4 to TRBJ1-2, with D hard to call. Trimming stripped 5 bases from V and 6 bases from J, with 4 bases between. This CDR3 has 10 residues. This chain's CDR3 is CASSLNGYTF. The DNA of the CDR3 is TGTGCCAGCAGTCTTAATGGCTACACCTTC.

This clonotype was seen at least ten times. This chain joins TRBV6-5 and TRBJ1-2, with 10 bases lining up with TRBD1. The CDR3 contains 14 residues. J lost 5 bases, V lost 5 bases, and 5 bases had no gene match. Germline assignment: CDR1 MNHEY and CDR2 SVGAGI. Here the CDR3 reads CASSRQGARYGYTF. The CDR3 DNA reads as TGTGCCAGCAGTCGACAGGGGGCGAGGTATGGCTACACCTTC.

As concerns this clonotype: Being one base from a much bigger clone, this may be a read error. V usage is TRBV28 and J usage is TRBJ2-7; TRBD1 matches 10 bases. Germline values: CDR1 MDHEN, CDR2 SYDVKM. This CDR3 is built from 15 residues. V gave up 6 bases and J gave up 6 bases; unmatched junction bases: 11. CDR3 nucleotide sequence: TGTGCCAGCAGCGTCATGGGACAGGGGACCTCCGAGCAGTACTTC. Translating gives CASSVMGQGTSEQYF.

This clonotype was counted between two and nine times. This chain uses TRBV28 with TRBJ2-7; D unclear. There are 14 residues in the CDR3. CDR1 is MDHEN and CDR2 is SYDVKM in the germline V gene. Trimming removed 6 bases from V and 2 bases from J, with 14 bases in between. The CDR3 protein is CASSLGRKTYEQYF. The CDR3 coding sequence is TGTGCCAGCAGCTTGGGCCGAAAAACCTACGAGCAGTACTTC.

This clonotype was seen many times. The chain links TRBV29-1 to TRBJ2-3; possibly TRBD1 for D (7 bases). Trimming stripped 6 bases from V and 0 bases from J, with 19 bases between. There are 16 residues in the CDR3. Germline CDR1 SQVTM, CDR2 ANQGSEA. Here the CDR3 reads CSVEHLRGTSTDTQYF. CDR3 nucleotide sequence: TGCAGCGTCGAACACCTCAGGGGGACTAGCACAGATACGCAGTATTTT.

In its sample, this clonotype was seen many times. The chain carries TRBV7-9 and TRBJ1-1; no firm D call. CDR1 and CDR2 (germline): SEHNR, FQNEAQ (reference sequence). The CDR3 is 14 amino acids. Trimming removed 1 base at V and 6 bases at J, with 12 bases between. This CDR3 is CASSLDLRPAEAFF. CDR3 nucleotide sequence: TGTGCCAGCAGCTTAGATCTCCGCCCCGCTGAAGCTTTCTTT. The variable domain in full, completed from reference TRBV7-9 and TRBJ1-1, reads DTGVSQNPRHKITKRGQNVTFRCDPISEHNRLYWYRQTLGQGPEFLTYFQNEAQLEKSRLLSDRFSAERPKGSFSTLEIQRTEQGDSAMYLCASSLDLRPAEAFFGQGTRLTVV.

In this sample, this clonotype turned up many times. The rearrangement links TRBV5-4 to TRBJ1-5; D perhaps matches TRBD1 (5 bases). The CDR3 sequence is 15 residues long. V was clipped by 3 bases and J by 3 bases, with 13 bases between them. CDR1 is SGHNT, CDR2 YYREEE, per germline (reference sequence). The DNA of the CDR3 is TGTGCCAGCAGCTCGACCCCAGGGTCCAATCAGCCCCAGCATTTT. Its translation: CASSSTPGSNQPQHF.

Ten or more counts support this clonotype. The genes are TRBV25-1 and TRBJ1-4; tentatively, D is TRBD1 (5 bases). Germline assignment: CDR1 MGHDK and CDR2 SYGVNS. CDR3 length equals 14 residues. The V end was cut by 6 bases, the J end by 3 bases, with 11 bases between. CDR3 loop: CASSSGTANEKLFF. The CDR3 DNA reads as TGTGCCAGCAGCTCCGGGACGGCTAATGAAAAACTGTTTTTT. The whole variable domain, filled in from reference TRBV25-1 and TRBJ1-4, reads EADIYQTPRYLVIGTGKKITLECSQTMGHDKMYWYQQDPGMELHLIHYSYGVNSTEKGDLSSESTVSRIRTEHFPLTLESARPSHTSQYLCASSSGTANEKLFFGSGTQLSVL.

This clonotype was observed many times. This chain joins TRBV7-9 and TRBJ2-5; weak D call: TRBD2 (6 bases). CDR1 is SEHNR, CDR2 FQNEAQ, per germline (reference sequence). V lost 5 bases and J 8 bases, leaving 21 bases between the germline ends. The CDR3 length is 15 residues. CDR3 amino acids: CASSPRTNPEGTQYF. The CDR3 DNA reads TGTGCCAGCAGCCCAAGGACTAACCCTGAAGGAACCCAGTACTTC.

This clonotype was observed many times. The chain couples TRBV19 to TRBJ2-2; the D gene is possibly TRBD1 (5 bases). CDR1 and CDR2 (germline): LNHDA, SQIVND (reference sequence). The CDR3 consists of 17 residues. V was pared by 7 bases and J by 9 bases, with 27 bases between. CDR3 in DNA: TGTGCCAGTACACTGTCTCCTTTGAGACAGCGCCACCGGGAGCTGTTTTTT. Its protein product is CASTLSPLRQRHRELFF.

This clonotype has a count of ten or more. This chain joins TRBV27 and TRBJ2-3, with 7 bases identical to TRBD1. The germline gives CDR1 MNHEY, CDR2 SMNVEV (reference sequence). The CDR3 loop spans 14 amino acids. With 5 bases clipped from V and 2 bases from J, the junction kept 4 bases outside the gene matches. CDR3 in DNA: TGTGCCAGCAGTCTCAGGGGGTTCACAGATACGCAGTATTTT. Its translation: CASSLRGFTDTQYF.

In its sample, this clonotype was seen a few times. The chain employs TRBV5-5 and TRBJ1-1; D possibly corresponds to TRBD1 (6 bases). Germline V gives CDR1 SGHKS, CDR2 YYEKEE (reference sequence). The CDR3 runs to 16 residues. With 2 bases removed from V and 1 base from J, the gap between germline ends came to 15 bases. The CDR3 spells CASSLTTPGANTEAFF. The CDR3 DNA follows: TGTGCCAGCAGCTTAACGACGCCGGGGGCGAACACTGAAGCTTTCTTT.

This clonotype was seen only a few times. V usage is TRBV12-3 or TRBV12-4 and J usage is TRBJ2-1, with 9 nucleotides matching TRBD2. V shed 0 bases and J 9 bases; nucleotides not matched to a gene: 6. This CDR3 has 15 amino acids. The CDR3 reads CASSLAVAGVSEQFF. The CDR3 nucleotides are TGTGCCAGCAGTTTAGCGGTAGCGGGAGTAAGTGAGCAGTTCTTC.